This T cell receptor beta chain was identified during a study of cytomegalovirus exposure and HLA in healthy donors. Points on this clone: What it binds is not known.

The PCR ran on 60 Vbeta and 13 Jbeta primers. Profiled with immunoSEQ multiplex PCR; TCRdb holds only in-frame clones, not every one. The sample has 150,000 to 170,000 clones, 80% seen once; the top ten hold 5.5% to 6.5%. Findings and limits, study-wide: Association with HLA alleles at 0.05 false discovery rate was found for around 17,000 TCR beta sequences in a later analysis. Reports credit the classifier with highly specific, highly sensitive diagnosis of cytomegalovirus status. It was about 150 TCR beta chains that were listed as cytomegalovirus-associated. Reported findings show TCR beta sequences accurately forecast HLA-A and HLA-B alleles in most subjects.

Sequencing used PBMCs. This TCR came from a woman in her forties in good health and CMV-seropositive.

The CDR3, as DNA: TGCGCCAGCCGCCGTGGAGCGGGAGCCAACGAGCAGTACTTC. Translation: CASRRGAGANEQYF. The genes are TRBV5-1 and TRBJ2-7; 8 bases agree with TRBD2. V was clipped by 7 bases and J by 5 bases; unmatched bases: 11. In germline, CDR1 is SGHRS, CDR2 YFSETQ. The CDR3 has 14 amino acids.